These T cell receptor beta chains were read from a single sample in a study of T cell repertoires in cytomegalovirus infection. TCRdb redid the calling of the reads with MiXCR, one entry per CDR3 protein. The data contain about 700,000 distinct CDR3 sequences, around 30% of them seen just once; the ten biggest clones take up roughly 18%. These TCRs' antigens remain unknown. Specimen: cultured PBMCs, collected from culture after CMV antigen stimulation. These receptor sequences come from a human donor in good health (CMV status not recorded). Some clones in this sample may be carry-over from other donors' samples. Each CDR3 is given with its conserved first and last residue. D genes are given only for firm matches. Size tells how often a clone was seen (once, few, many) or the class of an expanded clone, and some rows leave it out.

J	size	D	V	DNA	CDR3
TRBJ2-7	NA	NA	TRBV2	TGTGCCAGCACCCCGGACGGGTCCTACGAGCAGTACTTC	CASTPDGSYEQYF
TRBJ2-1	NA	TRBD1	TRBV19	TGTGCCAGTAGTTCCTCCGGGACAGCCAACAATGAGCAGTTCTTC	CASSSSGTANNEQFF
TRBJ1-3	few	NA	TRBV6-5	TGTGCCAGCAGTTTCCGACATGGACTCTCTGGAAACACCATATATTTT	CASSFRHGLSGNTIYF
TRBJ1-1	NA	TRBD1	TRBV6-2/TRBV6-3	TGTGCCAGCAGTTACTCAGCGGACAGGGGCGGTTTGGCGGTGAACACTGAAGCTTTCTTT	CASSYSADRGGLAVNTEAFF
TRBJ1-5	NA	NA	TRBV24-1	TGTGCCAGGGCTGGCAGGAAATGCAGCAATCAGCCCCAGCATTTT	CARAGRKCSNQPQHF
TRBJ2-5	NA	NA	TRBV6-5	TGTGCCAGCAGTTACGGAGGGGGAGGGAGAGAGACCCAGTACTTC	CASSYGGGGRETQYF
TRBJ1-1	few	TRBD1	TRBV7-9	TGTGCCAGCAGGGGGGACAGTAAAGCTTTCTTT	CASRGDSKAFF
TRBJ1-1	NA	TRBD1	TRBV7-9	TGTGCCAGCAGCTTAGGCTACAGGGGGCGCGTAACTTGGAACACTGAAGCTTTCTTT	CASSLGYRGRVTWNTEAFF
TRBJ2-5	NA	NA	TRBV7-2	TGTGCCAGCAGCTTAGGCAGTATACAAGAGACCCAGTACTTC	CASSLGSIQETQYF
TRBJ1-2	NA	TRBD1	TRBV27	TGTGCCAGCAGTTCCGCCCGGGACAGGGCTAACTATGGCTACACCTTC	CASSSARDRANYGYTF
TRBJ1-2	NA	NA	TRBV12-3/TRBV12-4	TGTGCCAGCAGTCCGCGCGCGCGGCCGACAGTCTCCTATGGCTACACCTTC	CASSPRARPTVSYGYTF
TRBJ1-5	NA	NA	TRBV20-1	TGCAGTGCTAGACAGGGAGGGGGGTCCGGTGAGCCCCAGCATTTT	CSARQGGGSGEPQHF
TRBJ2-4	NA	TRBD1	TRBV20-1	TGCAGTGCAAGAGATATTCGAATGACCACAGGGGAAAACATTCAGTACTTC	CSARDIRMTTGENIQYF
TRBJ1-5	few	TRBD1	TRBV6-1	TGTGCCAGCAGTGAAGCGCGACAGGGGGATCAGCCCCAGCATTTT	CASSEARQGDQPQHF
TRBJ1-5	NA	NA	TRBV20-1	TGCAGTGCTAGAGATCAAAGGACTTTTTATCAGCCCCAGCATTTT	CSARDQRTFYQPQHF
TRBJ2-5	NA	TRBD2	TRBV4-1	TGCGCCAGCAGCCTAACCGGGACTAGCGGGGAAGAGACCCAGTACTTC	CASSLTGTSGEETQYF
TRBJ2-1	NA	NA	TRBV27	TGTGCCAGTGCCCGGGGCGGGTACGCAAATGAGCAGTTCTTC	CASARGGYANEQFF
TRBJ2-7	NA	TRBD2	TRBV7-8	TGTGCCAGCAGCTTAGGTCGAGCGGGAGGGCCTAGCTACGAGCAGTACTTC	CASSLGRAGGPSYEQYF
TRBJ2-1	NA	TRBD2	TRBV20-1	TGCAGTGCTCCCGGCCCTAGCGGATCCTACAATGAGCAGTTCTTC	CSAPGPSGSYNEQFF
TRBJ2-2	many	NA	TRBV7-2	TGTGCCAGCAGCCGGTACACCGGGGAGCTGTTTTTT	CASSRYTGELFF
TRBJ2-7	once	TRBD1	TRBV28	TGTGCCAGCAGTTCCACAGGGGGCGCAGAATACGAGCAGTACTTC	CASSSTGGAEYEQYF
TRBJ1-4	NA	NA	TRBV25-1	TGTGCCAGCAGTGATTTCCAGGGCGATGAAAAACTGTTTTTT	CASSDFQGDEKLFF
TRBJ2-7	NA	NA	TRBV27	TGTGCCAGCAGTTCCCGGGCCGGGAAAAGGTACGAGCAGTACTTC	CASSSRAGKRYEQYF
TRBJ2-1	NA	NA	TRBV2	TGTGCCAGCGGGGCCGACGAGCAGTTCTTC	CASGADEQFF
TRBJ2-7	few	NA	TRBV6-1	TGTGCCAGCAGTCCAGGCGTAGGGGGGTACGGGGTCGAGCAGTACTTC	CASSPGVGGYGVEQYF
TRBJ2-7	NA	TRBD1	TRBV30	TGTGCCTGGAGTGTACAGGGGAGCTACGAGCAGTACTTC	CAWSVQGSYEQYF
TRBJ2-7	few	NA	TRBV10-3	TGTGCCATCAGCGAGACGGGGAGCTCCTACGAGCAGTACTTC	CAISETGSSYEQYF
TRBJ2-7	NA	NA	TRBV20-1	TGCAGTGCCCGGGACCTAGAACGGGGCGAGCAGTACTTC	CSARDLERGEQYF
TRBJ1-6	NA	NA	TRBV5-3	TGTGCCAGCAGCCCGATCGGGGTGAGGGATTCACCCCTCCACTTT	CASSPIGVRDSPLHF
TRBJ1-2	NA	NA	TRBV28	TGTGCCAGCAGTGCGGGACGGGTCCGGGCTCCCGGACGCTACACCTTC	CASSAGRVRAPGRYTF
TRBJ2-2	few	TRBD2	TRBV6-1	TGTGCCAGCAGTGAGAGCGGGAGGACGACCGGGGAGCTGTTTTTT	CASSESGRTTGELFF
TRBJ2-3	few	TRBD2	TRBV7-2	TGTGCCAGCAGCTTAGTAGCTAGCGGGGGGTGGGCGGGCGCAGATACGCAGTATTTT	CASSLVASGGWAGADTQYF
TRBJ1-2	few	NA	TRBV19	TGTGCCAGTAGACCCACAGGGAATAATAACTATGGCTACACCTTC	CASRPTGNNNYGYTF
TRBJ2-1	many	TRBD2	TRBV7-8	TGTGCCAGCAGCCCTCGGGGGGGCTCCCATGAGCAGTTCTTC	CASSPRGGSHEQFF
TRBJ2-1	NA	NA	TRBV15	TGTGCCACCAGCCCGAGGGGTGGCGGGCCGGGGAATGAGCAGTTCTTC	CATSPRGGGPGNEQFF
TRBJ1-2	NA	NA	TRBV19	TGTGCCAGCAACCCAGAGGCTAACTATGGCTACACCTTC	CASNPEANYGYTF
TRBJ1-1	NA	NA	TRBV4-2	TGTGCCAGCTGCGAGGGGGGTGTGGACACTGAAGCTTTCTTT	CASCEGGVDTEAFF
TRBJ2-1	NA	TRBD2	TRBV19	TGTGCCAGTAGTATAGGGGCAACTAGCGGAAACTACAATGAGCAGTTCTTC	CASSIGATSGNYNEQFF
TRBJ2-7	many	TRBD1	TRBV7-2	TGTGCCAGCAGCCGATGGGACAGTTGGGGCGAGCAGTACTTC	CASSRWDSWGEQYF
TRBJ2-3	NA	TRBD2	TRBV3-1	TGTGCCAGCAGCCGTTTACTAGCGGGAGGGAGAACCTATACGCAGTATTTT	CASSRLLAGGRTYTQYF
TRBJ2-7	NA	NA	TRBV7-2	TGTGCCAGCAGTTCCTATCCGGGGGGCGCGAACTACGAGCAGTACTTC	CASSSYPGGANYEQYF
TRBJ1-1	NA	NA	TRBV7-9	TGTGCCAGCAGGTCGGGACAACCTGAAGCTTTCTTT	CASRSGQPEAFF
TRBJ1-6	few	NA	TRBV28	TGTGCCAGCAGGGGCTGGGATAATTCACCCCTCCACTTT	CASRGWDNSPLHF
TRBJ2-7	few	TRBD1	TRBV6-1	TGTGCCAGCAAACAACACTCCAACCCGGGACAGGGAGCCTACGAGCAGTACTTC	CASKQHSNPGQGAYEQYF
TRBJ2-5	few	TRBD2	TRBV12-3/TRBV12-4	TGTGCCAGCAGTCGTTCCGGGACTAGCGGTCGAGAGACCCAGTACTTC	CASSRSGTSGRETQYF
TRBJ2-1	many	TRBD1	TRBV7-2	TGTGCCAGCAGCCTACAGGGGACCTCCTACAATGAGCAGTTCTTC	CASSLQGTSYNEQFF
TRBJ2-2	NA	NA	TRBV3-1	TGTGCCAGCGCCCAAGTTGGGTCCGGGGAGCTGTTTTTT	CASAQVGSGELFF
TRBJ2-5	many	NA	TRBV7-2	TGTGCCAGCAGCTCTTTTACAGTACAAGAGACCCAGTACTTC	CASSSFTVQETQYF
TRBJ1-2	NA	NA	TRBV29-1	TGCAGCGTTGAAAGGCAGGCAGGAGGCTACACCTTC	CSVERQAGGYTF
TRBJ2-3	many	TRBD2	TRBV7-2	TGTGCCAGCAGCGTCGGTGTGGGGGGGTTCACAGATACGCAGTATTTT	CASSVGVGGFTDTQYF